This T cell receptor beta chain was recorded in a study of shared clonotypes between healthy human individuals. The wider study: Those who served as donors were a couple of women and a few men between the ages of 18 and 49. Three plates were used per donor for CD4 naive, three for CD4 memory, two for CD8 naive and one for CD8 memory. Study results and caveats: For naive CD4 cells, roughly 4.6% of clonotypes were shared across a handful of donors.

The data were produced by immunoSEQ multiplex PCR, yet TCRdb's version contains in-frame clones alone and is incomplete. The sample has millions of clones, over 85% seen once; the top ten hold 0.85% to 1.2%. A remark on this clone: Antigen: not known.

Terminally differentiated effector memory CD45RA+ cells were excluded from the naive CD8 cells, which were CD45RO-negative and positively selected for CCR7. The sequenced sample was naive CD8+ T cells sorted from blood. The sequence derives from a man aged 18 to 35 in good health.

The CDR3 reads CASSLFGGGLADTQYF. The CDR3 DNA is TGTGCCAGCAGTTTATTCGGGGGGGGATTGGCAGATACGCAGTATTTT. V usage is TRBV28 and J usage is TRBJ2-3; 8 bases match TRBD2. V trimming: 1 base; J trimming: 4 bases; junction bases outside the gene matches: 7. The CDR3 covers 16 residues. Germline assignment: CDR1 MDHEN and CDR2 SYDVKM.